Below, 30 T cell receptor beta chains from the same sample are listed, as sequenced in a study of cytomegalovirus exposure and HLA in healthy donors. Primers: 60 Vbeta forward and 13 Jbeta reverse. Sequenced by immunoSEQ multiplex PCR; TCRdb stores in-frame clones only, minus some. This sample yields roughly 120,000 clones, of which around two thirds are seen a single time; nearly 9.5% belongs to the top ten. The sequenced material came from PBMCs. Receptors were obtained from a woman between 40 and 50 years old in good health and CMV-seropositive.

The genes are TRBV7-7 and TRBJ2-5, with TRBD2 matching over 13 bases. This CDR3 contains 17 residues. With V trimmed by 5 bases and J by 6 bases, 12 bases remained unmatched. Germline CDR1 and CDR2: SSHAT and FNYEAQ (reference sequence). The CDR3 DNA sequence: TGTGCCAGCAGCACCGGACTAGCGGGAGAGGGTTTAAAGACCCAGTACTTC. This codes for CASSTGLAGEGLKTQYF.

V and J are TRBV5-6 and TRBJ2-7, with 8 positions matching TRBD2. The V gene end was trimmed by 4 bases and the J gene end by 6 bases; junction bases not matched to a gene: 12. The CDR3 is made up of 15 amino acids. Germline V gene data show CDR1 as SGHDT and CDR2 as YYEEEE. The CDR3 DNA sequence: TGTGCCAGCAGCCCCGCCGGGGGGCTAGCGGGCGAGCAGTACTTC. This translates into CASSPAGGLAGEQYF.

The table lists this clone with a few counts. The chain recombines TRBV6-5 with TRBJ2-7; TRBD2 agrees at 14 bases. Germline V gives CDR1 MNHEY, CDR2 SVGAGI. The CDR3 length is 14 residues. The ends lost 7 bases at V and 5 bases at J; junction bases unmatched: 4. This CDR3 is CASTGTSGSHEQYF. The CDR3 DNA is TGTGCCAGCACCGGGACTAGCGGGAGCCACGAGCAGTACTTC.

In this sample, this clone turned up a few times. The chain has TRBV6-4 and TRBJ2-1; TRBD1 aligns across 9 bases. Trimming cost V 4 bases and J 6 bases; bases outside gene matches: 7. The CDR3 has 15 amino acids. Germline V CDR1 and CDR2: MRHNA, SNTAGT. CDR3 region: CASSALPGQGNEQFF. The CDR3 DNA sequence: TGTGCCAGCAGTGCCCTACCGGGACAGGGCAATGAGCAGTTCTTC.

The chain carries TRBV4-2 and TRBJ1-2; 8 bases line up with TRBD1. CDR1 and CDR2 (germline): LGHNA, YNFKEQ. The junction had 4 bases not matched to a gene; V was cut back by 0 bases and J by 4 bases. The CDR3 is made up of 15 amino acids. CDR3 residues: CASSQDQGQGYGYTF. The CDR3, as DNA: TGTGCCAGCAGCCAAGATCAAGGACAGGGCTATGGCTACACCTTC.

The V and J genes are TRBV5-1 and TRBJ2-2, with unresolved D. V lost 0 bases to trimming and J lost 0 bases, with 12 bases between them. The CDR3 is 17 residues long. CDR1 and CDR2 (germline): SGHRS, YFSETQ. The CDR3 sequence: CASSLAGLSANTGELFF. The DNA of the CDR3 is TGCGCCAGCAGCTTGGCCGGGTTGTCCGCGAACACCGGGGAGCTGTTTTTT.

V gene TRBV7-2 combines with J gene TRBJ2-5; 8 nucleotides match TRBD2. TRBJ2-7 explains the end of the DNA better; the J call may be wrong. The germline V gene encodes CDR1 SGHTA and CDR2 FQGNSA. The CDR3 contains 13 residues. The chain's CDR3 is CASRLAAGYEQYF. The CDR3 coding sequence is TGTGCCAGCAGACTAGCGGCTGGCTACGAGCAGTACTTC.

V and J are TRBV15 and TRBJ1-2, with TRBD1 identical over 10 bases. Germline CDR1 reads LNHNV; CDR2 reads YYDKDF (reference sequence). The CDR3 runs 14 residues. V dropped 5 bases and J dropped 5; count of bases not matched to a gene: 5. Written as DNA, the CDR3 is TGTGCCACCAGCCCGCGACAGGGGGCATATGGCTACACCTTC. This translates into CATSPRQGAYGYTF.

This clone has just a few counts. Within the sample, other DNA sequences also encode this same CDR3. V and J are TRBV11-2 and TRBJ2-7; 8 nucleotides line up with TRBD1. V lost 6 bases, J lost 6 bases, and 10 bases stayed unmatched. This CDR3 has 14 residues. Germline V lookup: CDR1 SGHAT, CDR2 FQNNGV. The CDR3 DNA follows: TGTGCCAGCAGTTCCGGAGGACAGGGTCCCGAGCAGTACTTC. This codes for CASSSGGQGPEQYF.

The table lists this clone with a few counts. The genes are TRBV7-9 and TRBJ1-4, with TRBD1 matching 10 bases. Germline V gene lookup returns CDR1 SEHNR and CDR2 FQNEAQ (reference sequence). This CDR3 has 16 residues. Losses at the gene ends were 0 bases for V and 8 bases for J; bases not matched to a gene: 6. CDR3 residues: CASSLAGQGEMEKLFF. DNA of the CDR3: TGTGCCAGCAGCTTAGCAGGACAGGGGGAGATGGAAAAACTGTTTTTT.

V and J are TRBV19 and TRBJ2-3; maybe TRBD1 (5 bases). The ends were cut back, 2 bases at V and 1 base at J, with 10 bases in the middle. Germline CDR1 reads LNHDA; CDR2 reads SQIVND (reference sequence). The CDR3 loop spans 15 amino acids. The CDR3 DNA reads TGTGCCAGTAGTATACAGACAGCCGGCACAGATACGCAGTATTTT. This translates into CASSIQTAGTDTQYF. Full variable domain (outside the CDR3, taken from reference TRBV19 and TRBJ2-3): DGGITQSPKYLFRKEGQNVTLSCEQNLNHDAMYWYRQDPGQGLRLIYYSQIVNDFQKGDIAEGYSVSREKKESFPLTVTSAQKNPTAFYLCASSIQTAGTDTQYFGPGTRLTVL.

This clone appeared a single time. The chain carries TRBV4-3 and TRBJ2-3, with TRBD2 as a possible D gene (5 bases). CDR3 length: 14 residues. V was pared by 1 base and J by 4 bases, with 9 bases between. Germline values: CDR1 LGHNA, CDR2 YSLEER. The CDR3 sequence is CASSQAGWADTQYF. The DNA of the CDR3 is TGCGCCAGCAGCCAAGCGGGATGGGCAGATACGCAGTATTTT.

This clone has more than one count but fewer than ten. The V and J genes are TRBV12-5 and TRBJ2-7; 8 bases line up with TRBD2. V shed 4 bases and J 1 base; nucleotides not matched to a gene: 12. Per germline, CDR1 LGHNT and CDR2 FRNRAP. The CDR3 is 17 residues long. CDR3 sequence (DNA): TGTGCTAGTGGTTCCTCGATAGCGGGAAGCTCTTCCTACGAGCAGTACTTC. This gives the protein CASGSSIAGSSSYEQYF.

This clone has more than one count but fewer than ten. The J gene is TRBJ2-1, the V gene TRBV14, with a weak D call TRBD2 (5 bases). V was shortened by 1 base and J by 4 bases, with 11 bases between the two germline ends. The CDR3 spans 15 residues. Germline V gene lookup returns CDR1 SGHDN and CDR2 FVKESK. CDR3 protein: CASSQGPSNYNEQFF. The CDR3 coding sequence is TGTGCCAGCAGCCAAGGACCTAGCAATTACAATGAGCAGTTCTTC.

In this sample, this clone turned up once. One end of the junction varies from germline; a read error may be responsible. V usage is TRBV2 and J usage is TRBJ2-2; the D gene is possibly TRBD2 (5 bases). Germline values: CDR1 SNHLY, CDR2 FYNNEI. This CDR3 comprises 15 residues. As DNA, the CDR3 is TGTGCCAGCAGGCCCGGTCTCGCGAACACCGGGGAGCTGTCTTTT. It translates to CASRPGLANTGELSF.

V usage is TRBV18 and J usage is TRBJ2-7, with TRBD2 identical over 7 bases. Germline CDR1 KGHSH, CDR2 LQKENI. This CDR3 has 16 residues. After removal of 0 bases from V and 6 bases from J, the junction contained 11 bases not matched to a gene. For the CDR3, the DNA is TGTGCCAGCTCACCACCGGGGTTCCGCGGGAGTGGCGAGCAGTACTTC. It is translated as CASSPPGFRGSGEQYF.

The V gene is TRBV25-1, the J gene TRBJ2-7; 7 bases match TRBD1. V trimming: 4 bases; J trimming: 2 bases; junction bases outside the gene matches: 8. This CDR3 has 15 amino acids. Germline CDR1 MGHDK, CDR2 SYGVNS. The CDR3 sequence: CASSGLGTEPYEQYF. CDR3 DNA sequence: TGTGCCAGCAGTGGCCTCGGGACAGAGCCCTACGAGCAGTACTTC.

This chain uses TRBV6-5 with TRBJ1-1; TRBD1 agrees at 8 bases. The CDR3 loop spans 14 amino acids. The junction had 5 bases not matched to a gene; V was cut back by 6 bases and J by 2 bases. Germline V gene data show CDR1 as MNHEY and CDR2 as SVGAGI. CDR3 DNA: TGTGCCAGCAGGACAGGGGTTCTAAACACTGAAGCTTTCTTT. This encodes CASRTGVLNTEAFF.

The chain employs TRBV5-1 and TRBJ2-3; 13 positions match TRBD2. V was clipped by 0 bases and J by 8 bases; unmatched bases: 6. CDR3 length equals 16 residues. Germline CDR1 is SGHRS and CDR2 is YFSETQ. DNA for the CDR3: TGCGCCAGCAGCTTGGGGACTAGCGGGAGTGGTAGTACGCAGTATTTT. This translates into CASSLGTSGSGSTQYF.

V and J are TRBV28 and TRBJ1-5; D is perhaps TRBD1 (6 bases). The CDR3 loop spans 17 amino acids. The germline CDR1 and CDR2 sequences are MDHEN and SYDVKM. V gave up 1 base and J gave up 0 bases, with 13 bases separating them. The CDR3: CASSLSSNRVSNQPQHF. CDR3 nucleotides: TGTGCCAGCAGTTTATCTTCTAACAGGGTTAGCAATCAGCCCCAGCATTTT.

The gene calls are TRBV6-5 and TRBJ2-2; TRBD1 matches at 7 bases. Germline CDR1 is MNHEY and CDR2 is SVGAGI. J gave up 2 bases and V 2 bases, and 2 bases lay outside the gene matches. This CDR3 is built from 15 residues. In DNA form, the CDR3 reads TGTGCCAGCAGTTACGGGACAGCCAACACCGGGGAGCTGTTTTTT. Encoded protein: CASSYGTANTGELFF.

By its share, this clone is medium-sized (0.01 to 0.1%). CDR3 DNA sequence: TGTGCCAGCAGCAGGGACTTTCTTGGAGGGGCCAACGTCCTGACTTTC. Translated, it gives CASSRDFLGGANVLTF. The J gene is TRBJ2-6, the V gene TRBV28; weak D call: TRBD2 (6 bases). CDR3 length equals 16 residues. CDR1 MDHEN and CDR2 SYDVKM come from the germline V gene. The V and J ends lost 6 bases and 4 bases respectively, with 16 bases between them.

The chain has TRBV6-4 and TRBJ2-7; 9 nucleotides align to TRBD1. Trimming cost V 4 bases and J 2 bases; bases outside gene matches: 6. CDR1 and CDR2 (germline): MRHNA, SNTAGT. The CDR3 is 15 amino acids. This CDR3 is CASSVEQGATYEQYF. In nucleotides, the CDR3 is TGTGCCAGCAGTGTCGAACAGGGGGCGACCTACGAGCAGTACTTC.

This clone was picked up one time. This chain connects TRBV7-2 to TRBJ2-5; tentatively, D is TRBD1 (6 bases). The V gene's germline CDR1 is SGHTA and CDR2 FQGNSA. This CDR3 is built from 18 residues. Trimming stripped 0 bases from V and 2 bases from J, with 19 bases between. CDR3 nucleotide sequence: TGTGCCAGCAGCTTAGCAAAGTGGACAGCACCCTTTCAAGAGACCCAGTACTTC. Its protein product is CASSLAKWTAPFQETQYF.

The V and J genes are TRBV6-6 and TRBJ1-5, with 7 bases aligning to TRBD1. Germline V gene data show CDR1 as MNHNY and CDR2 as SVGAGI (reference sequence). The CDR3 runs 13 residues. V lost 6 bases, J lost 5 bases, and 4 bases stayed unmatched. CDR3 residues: CASSGQAHQPQHF. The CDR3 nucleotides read TGTGCCAGCAGCGGACAGGCCCATCAGCCCCAGCATTTT.

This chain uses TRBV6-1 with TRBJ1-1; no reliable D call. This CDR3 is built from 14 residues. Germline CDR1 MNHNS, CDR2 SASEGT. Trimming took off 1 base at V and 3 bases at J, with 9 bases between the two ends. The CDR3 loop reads CASSEGGWDTEAFF. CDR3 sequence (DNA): TGTGCCAGCAGTGAAGGCGGGTGGGACACTGAAGCTTTCTTT.

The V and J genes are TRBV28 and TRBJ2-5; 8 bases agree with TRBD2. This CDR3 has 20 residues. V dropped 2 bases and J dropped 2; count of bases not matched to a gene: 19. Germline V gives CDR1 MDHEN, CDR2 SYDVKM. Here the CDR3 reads CASSLRILGAGVVTQETQYF. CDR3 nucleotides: TGTGCCAGCAGTTTACGCATCCTCGGAGCGGGAGTGGTAACACAAGAGACCCAGTACTTC.

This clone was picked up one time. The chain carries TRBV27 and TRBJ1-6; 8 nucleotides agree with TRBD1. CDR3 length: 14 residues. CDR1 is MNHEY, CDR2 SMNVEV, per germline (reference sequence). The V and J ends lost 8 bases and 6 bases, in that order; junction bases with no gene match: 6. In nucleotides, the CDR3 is TGTGCCAGCCGGTTCGACAGGGGTAATTCACCCCTCCACTTT. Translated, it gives CASRFDRGNSPLHF.

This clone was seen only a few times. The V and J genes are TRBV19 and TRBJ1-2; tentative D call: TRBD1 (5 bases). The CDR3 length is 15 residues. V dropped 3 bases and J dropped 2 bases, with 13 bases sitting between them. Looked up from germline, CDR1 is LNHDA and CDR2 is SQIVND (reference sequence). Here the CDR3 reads CASSMGLSRNYGYTF. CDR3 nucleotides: TGTGCCAGTAGTATGGGACTCTCTCGGAACTATGGCTACACCTTC.

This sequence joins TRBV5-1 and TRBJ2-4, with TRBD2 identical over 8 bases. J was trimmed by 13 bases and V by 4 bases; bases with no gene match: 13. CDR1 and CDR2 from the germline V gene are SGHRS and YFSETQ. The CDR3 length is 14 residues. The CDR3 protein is CASSLGEGREVQYF. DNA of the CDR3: TGCGCCAGCAGCCTCGGGGAGGGGCGGGAGGTCCAGTACTTC.